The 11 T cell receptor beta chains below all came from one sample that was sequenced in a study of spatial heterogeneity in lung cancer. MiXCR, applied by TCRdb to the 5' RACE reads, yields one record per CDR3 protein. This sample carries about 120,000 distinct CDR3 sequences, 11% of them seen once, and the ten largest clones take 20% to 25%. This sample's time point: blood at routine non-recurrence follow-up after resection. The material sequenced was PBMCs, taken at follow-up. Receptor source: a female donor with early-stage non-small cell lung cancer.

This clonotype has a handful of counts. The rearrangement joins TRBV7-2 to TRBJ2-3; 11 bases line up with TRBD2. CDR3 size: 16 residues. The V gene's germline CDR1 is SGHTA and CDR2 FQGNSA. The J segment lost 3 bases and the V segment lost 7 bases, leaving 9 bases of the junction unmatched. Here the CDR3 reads CASIRAASGRTDTQYF. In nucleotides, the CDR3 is TGTGCCAGCATTAGGGCGGCTAGCGGGAGGACAGATACGCAGTATTTT.

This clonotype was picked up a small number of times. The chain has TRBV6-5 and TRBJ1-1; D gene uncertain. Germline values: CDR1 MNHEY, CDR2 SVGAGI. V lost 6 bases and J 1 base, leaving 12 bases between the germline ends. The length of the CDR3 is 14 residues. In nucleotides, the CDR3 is TGTGCCAGCAGATCAGCCTGGACGAACACTGAAGCTTTCTTT. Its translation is CASRSAWTNTEAFF.

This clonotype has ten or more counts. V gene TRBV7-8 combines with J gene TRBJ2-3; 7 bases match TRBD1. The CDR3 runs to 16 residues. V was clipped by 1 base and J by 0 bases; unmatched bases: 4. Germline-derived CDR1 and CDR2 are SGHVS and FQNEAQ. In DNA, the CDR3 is TGTGCCAGCAGCTTAGGAGCAGGGGGTAGCACAGATACGCAGTATTTT. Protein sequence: CASSLGAGGSTDTQYF.

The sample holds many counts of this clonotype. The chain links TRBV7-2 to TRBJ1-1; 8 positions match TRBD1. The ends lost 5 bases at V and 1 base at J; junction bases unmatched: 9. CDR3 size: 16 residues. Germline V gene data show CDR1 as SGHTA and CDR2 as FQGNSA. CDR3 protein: CASSPGTGGRNTEAFF. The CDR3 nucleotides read TGTGCCAGCAGCCCAGGGACAGGAGGTAGGAACACTGAAGCTTTCTTT.

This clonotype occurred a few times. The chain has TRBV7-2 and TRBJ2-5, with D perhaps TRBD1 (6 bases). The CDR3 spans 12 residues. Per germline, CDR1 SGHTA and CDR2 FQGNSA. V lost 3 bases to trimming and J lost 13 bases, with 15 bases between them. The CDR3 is CASSFVRDTRYF. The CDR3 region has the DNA TGTGCCAGCAGCTTCGTACGGGACACTAGGTACTTC.

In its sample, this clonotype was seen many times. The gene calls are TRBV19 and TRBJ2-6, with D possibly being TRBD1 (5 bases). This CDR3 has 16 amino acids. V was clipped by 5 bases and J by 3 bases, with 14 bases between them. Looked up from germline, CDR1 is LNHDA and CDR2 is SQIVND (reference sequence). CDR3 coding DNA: TGTGCCAGTAGTGACAGATTCCTCGGTGGGGCCAACGTCCTGACTTTC. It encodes CASSDRFLGGANVLTF. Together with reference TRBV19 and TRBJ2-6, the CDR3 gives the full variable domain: DGGITQSPKYLFRKEGQNVTLSCEQNLNHDAMYWYRQDPGQGLRLIYYSQIVNDFQKGDIAEGYSVSREKKESFPLTVTSAQKNPTAFYLCASSDRFLGGANVLTFGAGSRLTVL.

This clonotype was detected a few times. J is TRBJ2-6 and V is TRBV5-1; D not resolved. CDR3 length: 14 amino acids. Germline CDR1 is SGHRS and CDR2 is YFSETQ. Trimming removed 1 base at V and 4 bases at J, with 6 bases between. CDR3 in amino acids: CASSLLGGANVLTF. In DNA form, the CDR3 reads TGCGCCAGCAGCTTGCTGGGAGGGGCCAACGTCCTGACTTTC.

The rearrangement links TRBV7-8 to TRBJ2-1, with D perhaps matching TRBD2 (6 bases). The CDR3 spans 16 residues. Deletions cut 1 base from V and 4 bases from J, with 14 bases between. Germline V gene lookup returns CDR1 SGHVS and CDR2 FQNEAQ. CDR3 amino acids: CASSLVVASEYNEQFF. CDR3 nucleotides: TGTGCCAGCAGCTTAGTTGTGGCTAGCGAGTACAATGAGCAGTTCTTC. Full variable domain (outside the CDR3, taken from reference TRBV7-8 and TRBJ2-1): GAGVSQSPRYKVAKRGQDVALRCDPISGHVSLFWYQQALGQGPEFLTYFQNEAQLDKSGLPSDRFFAERPEGSVSTLKIQRTQQEDSAVYLCASSLVVASEYNEQFFGPGTRLTVL.

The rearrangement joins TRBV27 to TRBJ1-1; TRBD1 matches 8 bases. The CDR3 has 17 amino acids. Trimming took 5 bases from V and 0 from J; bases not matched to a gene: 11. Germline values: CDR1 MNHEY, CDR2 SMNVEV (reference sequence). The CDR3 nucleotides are TGTGCCAGCAGTGCAGGACAGGGTCCCACGCTGAACACTGAAGCTTTCTTT. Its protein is CASSAGQGPTLNTEAFF.

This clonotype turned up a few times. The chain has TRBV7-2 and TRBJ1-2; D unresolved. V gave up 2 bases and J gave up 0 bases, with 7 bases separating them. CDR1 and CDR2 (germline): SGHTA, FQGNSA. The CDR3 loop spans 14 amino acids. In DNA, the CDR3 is TGTGCCAGCAGCTTACAGTCAGCTAACTATGGCTACACCTTC. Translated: CASSLQSANYGYTF.

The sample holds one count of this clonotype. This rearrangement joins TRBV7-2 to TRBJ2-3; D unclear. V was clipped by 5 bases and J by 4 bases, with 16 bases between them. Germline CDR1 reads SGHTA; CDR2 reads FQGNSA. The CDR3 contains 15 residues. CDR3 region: CASSQDPGGPDTQYF. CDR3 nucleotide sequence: TGTGCCAGCAGCCAGGACCCGGGTGGCCCAGATACGCAGTATTTT. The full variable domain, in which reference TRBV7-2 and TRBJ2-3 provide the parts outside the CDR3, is GAGVSQSPSNKVTEKGKDVELRCDPISGHTALYWYRQSLGQGLEFLIYFQGNSAPDKSGLPSDRFSAERTGGSVSTLTIQRTQQEDSAVYLCASSQDPGGPDTQYFGPGTRLTVL.